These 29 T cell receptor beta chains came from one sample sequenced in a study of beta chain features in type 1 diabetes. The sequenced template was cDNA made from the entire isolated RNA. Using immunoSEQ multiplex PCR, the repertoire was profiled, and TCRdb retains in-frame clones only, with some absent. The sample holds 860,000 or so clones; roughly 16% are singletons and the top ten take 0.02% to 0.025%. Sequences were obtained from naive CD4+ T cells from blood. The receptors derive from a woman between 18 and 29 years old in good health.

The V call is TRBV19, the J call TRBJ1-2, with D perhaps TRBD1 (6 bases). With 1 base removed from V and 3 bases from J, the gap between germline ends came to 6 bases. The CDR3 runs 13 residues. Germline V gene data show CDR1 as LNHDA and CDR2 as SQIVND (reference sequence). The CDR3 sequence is CASSIGTDYGYTF. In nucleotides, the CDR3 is TGTGCCAGTAGTATAGGGACAGACTATGGCTACACCTTC.

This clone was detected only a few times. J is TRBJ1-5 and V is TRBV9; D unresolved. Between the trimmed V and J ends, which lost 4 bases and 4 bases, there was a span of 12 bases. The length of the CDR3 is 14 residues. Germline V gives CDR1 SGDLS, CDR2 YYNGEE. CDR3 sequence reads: CASSPHPINQPQHF. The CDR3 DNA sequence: TGTGCCAGCAGCCCTCACCCCATTAATCAGCCCCAGCATTTT.

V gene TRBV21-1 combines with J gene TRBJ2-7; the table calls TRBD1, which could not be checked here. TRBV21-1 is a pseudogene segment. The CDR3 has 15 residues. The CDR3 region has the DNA TGTGCCAGCAGCAAGAAGGGGACACCGGGCCAGGAGCAGTACTTC. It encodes CASSKKGTPGQEQYF.

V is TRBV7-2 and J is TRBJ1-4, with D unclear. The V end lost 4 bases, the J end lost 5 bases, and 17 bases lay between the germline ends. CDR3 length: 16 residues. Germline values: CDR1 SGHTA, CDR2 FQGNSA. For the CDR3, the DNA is TGTGCCAGCAGCTCACCACCACAGCTCCAGAATGAAAAACTGTTTTTT. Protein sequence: CASSSPPQLQNEKLFF.

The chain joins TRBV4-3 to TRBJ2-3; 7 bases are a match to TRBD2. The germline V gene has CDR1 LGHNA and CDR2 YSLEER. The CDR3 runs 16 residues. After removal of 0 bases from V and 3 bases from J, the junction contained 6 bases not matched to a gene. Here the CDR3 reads CASSQEPAGTTDTQYF. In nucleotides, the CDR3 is TGCGCCAGCAGCCAAGAACCAGCGGGAACGACAGATACGCAGTATTTT.

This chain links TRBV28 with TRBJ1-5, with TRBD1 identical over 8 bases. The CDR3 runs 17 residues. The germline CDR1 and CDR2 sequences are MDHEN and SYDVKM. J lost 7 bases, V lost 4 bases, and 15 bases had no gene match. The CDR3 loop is CASSSPGPGQGGQPQHF. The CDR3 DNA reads TGTGCCAGCAGTTCCCCCGGACCTGGACAGGGAGGGCAGCCCCAGCATTTT.

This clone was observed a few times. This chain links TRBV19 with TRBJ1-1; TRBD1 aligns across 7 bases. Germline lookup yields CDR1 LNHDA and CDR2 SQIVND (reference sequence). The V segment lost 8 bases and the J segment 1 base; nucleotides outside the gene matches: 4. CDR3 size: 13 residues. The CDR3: CASGDSPNTEAFF. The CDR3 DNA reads TGTGCCAGTGGGGACAGCCCGAACACTGAAGCTTTCTTT.

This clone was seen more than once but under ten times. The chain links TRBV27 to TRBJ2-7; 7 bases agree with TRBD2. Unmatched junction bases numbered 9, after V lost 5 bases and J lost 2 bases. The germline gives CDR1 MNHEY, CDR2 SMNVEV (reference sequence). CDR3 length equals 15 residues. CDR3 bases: TGTGCCAGCAGTGTCGCTAGCGGCGCGACCTACGAGCAGTACTTC. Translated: CASSVASGATYEQYF.

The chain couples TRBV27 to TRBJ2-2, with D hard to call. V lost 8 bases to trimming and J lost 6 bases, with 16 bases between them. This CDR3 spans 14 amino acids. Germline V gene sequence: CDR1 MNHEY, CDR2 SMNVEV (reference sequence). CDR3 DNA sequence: TGTGCCAGCGGCCCCACTAAGGGCGCCGGGGAGCTGTTTTTT. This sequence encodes CASGPTKGAGELFF.

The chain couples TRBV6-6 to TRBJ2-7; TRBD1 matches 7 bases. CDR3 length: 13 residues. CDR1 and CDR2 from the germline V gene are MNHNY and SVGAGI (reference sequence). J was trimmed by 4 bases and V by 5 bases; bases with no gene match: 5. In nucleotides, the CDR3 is TGTGCCAGCAGTCAGACAGGGCTATACGAGCAGTACTTC. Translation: CASSQTGLYEQYF.

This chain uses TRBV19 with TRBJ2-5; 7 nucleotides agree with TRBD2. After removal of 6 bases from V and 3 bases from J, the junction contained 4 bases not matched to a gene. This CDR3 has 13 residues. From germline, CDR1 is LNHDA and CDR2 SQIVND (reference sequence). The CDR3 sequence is CASSLADKETQYF. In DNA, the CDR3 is TGTGCCAGTAGCCTAGCGGATAAAGAGACCCAGTACTTC.

In DNA, the CDR3 is TGTGCCAGCAGCTTAGCCCCAGCGGAAACCGGGGAGCTGTTTTTT. The encoded protein is CASSLAPAETGELFF. V gene TRBV11-2 combines with J gene TRBJ2-2; D possibly corresponds to TRBD2 (5 bases). CDR1 and CDR2 (germline): SGHAT, FQNNGV. The CDR3 has 15 amino acids. V lost 1 base and J 5 bases, leaving 11 bases between the germline ends.

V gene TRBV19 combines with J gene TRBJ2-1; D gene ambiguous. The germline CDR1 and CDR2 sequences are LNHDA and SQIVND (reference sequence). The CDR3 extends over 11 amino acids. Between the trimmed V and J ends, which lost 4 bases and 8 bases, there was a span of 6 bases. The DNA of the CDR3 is TGTGCCAGTAGTACATTCCATGAGCAGTTCTTC. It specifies CASSTFHEQFF.

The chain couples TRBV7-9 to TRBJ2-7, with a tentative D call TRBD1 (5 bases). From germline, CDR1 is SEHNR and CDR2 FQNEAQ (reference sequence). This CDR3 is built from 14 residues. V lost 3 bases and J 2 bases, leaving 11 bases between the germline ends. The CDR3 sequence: CASSFGARAYEQYF. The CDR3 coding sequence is TGTGCCAGCAGCTTCGGTGCCAGGGCCTACGAGCAGTACTTC.

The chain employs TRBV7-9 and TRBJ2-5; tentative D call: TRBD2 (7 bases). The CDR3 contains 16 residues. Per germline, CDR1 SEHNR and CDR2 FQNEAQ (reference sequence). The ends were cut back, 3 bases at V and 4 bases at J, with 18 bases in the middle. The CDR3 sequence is CASSFSGGLSGETQYF. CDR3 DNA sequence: TGTGCCAGCAGCTTTTCCGGGGGGCTTAGCGGAGAGACCCAGTACTTC.

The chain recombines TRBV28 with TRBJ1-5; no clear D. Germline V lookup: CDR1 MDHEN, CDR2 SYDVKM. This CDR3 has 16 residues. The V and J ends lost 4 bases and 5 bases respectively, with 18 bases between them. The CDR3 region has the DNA TGTGCCAGCAGTTCCGGTGCGCTAGGGAAAGATCAGCCCCAGCATTTT. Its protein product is CASSSGALGKDQPQHF. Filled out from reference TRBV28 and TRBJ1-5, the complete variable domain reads DVKVTQSSRYLVKRTGEKVFLECVQDMDHENMFWYRQDPGLGLRLIYFSYDVKMKEKGDIPEGYSVSREKKERFSLILESASTNQTSMYLCASSSGALGKDQPQHFGDGTRLSIL.

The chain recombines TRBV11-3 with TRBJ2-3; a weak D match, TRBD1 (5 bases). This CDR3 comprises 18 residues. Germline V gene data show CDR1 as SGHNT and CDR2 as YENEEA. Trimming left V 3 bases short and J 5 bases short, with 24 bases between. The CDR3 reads CASSFGVKSEDNGDTQYF. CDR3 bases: TGTGCCAGCAGCTTTGGGGTCAAATCAGAGGACAACGGAGATACGCAGTATTTT.

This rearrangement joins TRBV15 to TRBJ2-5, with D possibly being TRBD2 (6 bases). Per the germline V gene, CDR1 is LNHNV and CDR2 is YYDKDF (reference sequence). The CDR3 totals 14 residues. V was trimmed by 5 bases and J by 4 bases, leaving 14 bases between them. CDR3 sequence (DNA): TGTGCCACCAGCGGACCGCTAGCGAGAGAGACCCAGTACTTC. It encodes CATSGPLARETQYF.

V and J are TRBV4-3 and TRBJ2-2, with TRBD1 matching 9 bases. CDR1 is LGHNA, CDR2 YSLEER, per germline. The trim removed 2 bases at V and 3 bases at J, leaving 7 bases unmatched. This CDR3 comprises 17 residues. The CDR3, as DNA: TGCGCCAGCAGCCAAATACAGGGGGCTCGAGACACCGGGGAGCTGTTTTTT. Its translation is CASSQIQGARDTGELFF.

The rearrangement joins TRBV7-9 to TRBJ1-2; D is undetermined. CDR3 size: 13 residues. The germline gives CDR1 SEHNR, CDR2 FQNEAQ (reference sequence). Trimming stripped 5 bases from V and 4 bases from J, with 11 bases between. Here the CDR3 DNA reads TGTGCCAGCAGCCCGGGAGGATCCTATGGCTACACCTTC. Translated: CASSPGGSYGYTF.

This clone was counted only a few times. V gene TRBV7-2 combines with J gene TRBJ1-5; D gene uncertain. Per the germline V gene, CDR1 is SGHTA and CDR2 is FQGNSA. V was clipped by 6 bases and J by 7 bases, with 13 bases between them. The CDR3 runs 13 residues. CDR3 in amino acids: CASSPTVWQPQHF. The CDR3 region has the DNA TGTGCCAGCAGTCCAACCGTCTGGCAGCCCCAGCATTTT.

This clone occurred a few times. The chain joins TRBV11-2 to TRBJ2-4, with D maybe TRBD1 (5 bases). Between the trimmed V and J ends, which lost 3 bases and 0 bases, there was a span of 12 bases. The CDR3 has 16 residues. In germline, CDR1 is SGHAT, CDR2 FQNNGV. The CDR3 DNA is TGTGCCAGCAGCTTCGGACAACTGATAGCCAAAAACATTCAGTACTTC. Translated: CASSFGQLIAKNIQYF.

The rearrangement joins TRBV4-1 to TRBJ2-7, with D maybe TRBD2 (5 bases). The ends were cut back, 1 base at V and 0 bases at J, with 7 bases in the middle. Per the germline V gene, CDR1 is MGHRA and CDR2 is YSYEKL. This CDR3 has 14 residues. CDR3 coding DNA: TGCGCCAGCAGCCAAGTCCGGGACTCCTACGAGCAGTACTTC. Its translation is CASSQVRDSYEQYF.

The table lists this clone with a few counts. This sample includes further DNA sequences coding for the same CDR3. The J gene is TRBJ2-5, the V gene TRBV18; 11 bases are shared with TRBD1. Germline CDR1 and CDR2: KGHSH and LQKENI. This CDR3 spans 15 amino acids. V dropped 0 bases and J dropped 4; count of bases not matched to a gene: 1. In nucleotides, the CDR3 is TGTGCCAGCTCACCACCGGGACAGGGGGGAGAGACCCAGTACTTC. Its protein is CASSPPGQGGETQYF.

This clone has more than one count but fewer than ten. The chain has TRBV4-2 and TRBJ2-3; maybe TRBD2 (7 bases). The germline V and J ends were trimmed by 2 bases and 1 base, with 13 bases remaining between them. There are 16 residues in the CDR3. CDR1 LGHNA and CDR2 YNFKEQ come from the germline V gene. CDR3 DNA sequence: TGTGCCAGCAGCCAACTACGGGGGGCTGGCACAGATACGCAGTATTTT. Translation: CASSQLRGAGTDTQYF.

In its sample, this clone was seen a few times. The CDR3: CASSPHPLAKETQYF. Here the CDR3 DNA reads TGTGCCAGCAGCCCACACCCGCTAGCGAAGGAGACCCAGTACTTC. This chain uses TRBV11-2 with TRBJ2-5, with D possibly being TRBD2 (6 bases). This CDR3 is built from 15 residues. In germline, CDR1 is SGHAT, CDR2 FQNNGV. The germline V and J ends were trimmed by 5 bases and 5 bases, with 18 bases remaining between them.

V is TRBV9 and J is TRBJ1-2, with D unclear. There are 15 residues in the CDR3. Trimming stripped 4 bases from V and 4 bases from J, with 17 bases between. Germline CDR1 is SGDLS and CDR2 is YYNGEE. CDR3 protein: CASSTGNHPGYGYTF. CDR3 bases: TGTGCCAGCAGCACCGGGAACCACCCTGGCTATGGCTACACCTTC.

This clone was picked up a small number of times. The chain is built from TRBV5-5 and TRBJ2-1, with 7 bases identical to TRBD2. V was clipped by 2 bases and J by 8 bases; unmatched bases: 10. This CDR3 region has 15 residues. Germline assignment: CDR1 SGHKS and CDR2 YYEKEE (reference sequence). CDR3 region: CASSFRLTSIDEQFF. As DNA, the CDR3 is TGTGCCAGCAGCTTCCGACTGACTAGCATCGATGAGCAGTTCTTC.

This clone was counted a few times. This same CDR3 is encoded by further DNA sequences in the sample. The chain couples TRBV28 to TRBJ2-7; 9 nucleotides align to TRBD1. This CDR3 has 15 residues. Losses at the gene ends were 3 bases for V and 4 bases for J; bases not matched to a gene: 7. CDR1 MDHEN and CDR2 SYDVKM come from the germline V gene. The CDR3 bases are TGTGCCAGCAGTTTCCCCACAGGGGGCTCTTACGAGCAGTACTTC. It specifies CASSFPTGGSYEQYF.